This TCR beta chain was identified in a study of blood T cell repertoires in COVID-19. V trimming: 10 bases; J trimming: 4 bases; junction bases outside the gene matches: 5. Germline loops: CDR1 MDHEN, CDR2 SYDVKM. CDR3 length equals 14 residues. Only in-frame clones appear in the TCRdb table, and some are missing; sequencing was by immunoSEQ multiplex PCR. The sample shows approximately 82,000 clones, roughly four fifths of them seen only once. Sequenced sample: peripheral blood. This sequence joins TRBV28 and TRBJ2-3; 13 positions agree with TRBD2. This receptor was taken from a woman in her 70s with acute or convalescent COVID-19. This CDR3 is CAIGTSGISDTQYF. CDR3 coding DNA: TGTGCCATCGGGACTAGCGGGATATCAGATACGCAGTATTTT.